This T cell receptor (beta chain) emerged from a study of blood T cell repertoires in COVID-19 (dated by TCRdb to 2020 to 2021). At the level of the whole study: Collaborator samples came from the United States, Italy and Spain and covered acute and convalescent phases of COVID-19. The prospective study material was composed of cDNA or gDNA derived from T cells, B-cell-depleted T cells, or PBMCs. A de-identified subject ID, COVID-19 status, age in years and sex were almost always included in the sample metadata. Where available, HLA class I and class II types were obtained from metadata supplied by the sample provider rather than from assay-based typing. The repertoires were released in a freely available public database meant as a resource for research on the immune response to SARS-CoV-2. The dataset comprised deeply sampled blood TCRbeta repertoires from subjects exposed to, actively infected with, or recovered from COVID-19. Samples came from the ongoing ImmuneRACE study (first 160 participants) plus 1,254 subjects from 6 global collaborators.

Participants in the prospective study were enrolled through a virtual design, were aged 18 to 89 years, and lived in approximately 24 United States geographic areas. In the prospective study, participants were assigned to cohorts based on the clinical history participants reported in a screening survey and a study questionnaire. In the prospective study, whole blood, serum and a nasopharyngeal or oropharyngeal swab were collected from each participant by mobile phlebotomists. Over a roughly two-month period, participants in the prospective study had the option of providing additional blood draws and questionnaires. Before DNA extraction, blood samples from the prospective study were shipped at room temperature or frozen. TCRbeta CDR3 regions were amplified from genomic DNA using the immunoSEQ Assay, a bias-controlled multiplex PCR. As for the authors' bioinformatics: Within the assay, amplification of reference gene primers was used to estimate how many nucleated cells each sample contained. To quantify the absolute abundance of each unique TCRbeta CDR3 rearrangement, sequence reads were collapsed and filtered. For each sample, productive Simpson clonality was calculated by taking the square root of Simpson's diversity index across productive rearrangements. TCRdb provides this immuneACCESS table in a form limited to in-frame rearrangements. Some clones are lacking; in checked studies, under half of them reflect an unresolved V gene, and why the rest are absent is not known. Clone size and the V and J calls come from that table; the DNA yielded D and trimming. The sample data list hundreds of thousands of clones, and 80% to 90% of these were observed just once. The ten largest clonotypes hold approximately 4.2% of the sample.

Only one count was recorded for this clone. Its antigen is still unknown. No qualities accompany the bases; no much larger clone lies one base away. Broad study findings and their caveats: How much clinical and demographic metadata was included differed by source and by participant, and the metadata was provided uncurated.

V loses 6 bases, J loses 7 bases, and the germline ends lie 18 bases apart. CDR1 and CDR2 are read off the germline V gene as MNHEY and SVGAGI. The CDR3 measures 14 amino acids from cysteine to phenylalanine. The CDR3 DNA has 42 bases and is translated from base 1. The source is a woman in her thirties or forties with acute COVID-19. The specimen was PBMCs or T cells enriched from blood (not recorded which). The sequence links TRBV6-5 to TRBJ1-2; the D gene is possibly TRBD1, with 6 bases matching. Here is the DNA: TGTGCCAGCAGCCCACTAGGGGGGGCACGTGGCTACACCTTC. Translated, this gives CASSPLGGARGYTF.